This TCR beta chain was obtained from a study of shared clonotypes between healthy human individuals. Study-wide findings and caveats: Sampling used blood alone; tissue repertoires probably differ.

Note on this clone: What it recognizes is unknown.

Germline lookup yields CDR1 SGHTA and CDR2 FQGNSA. With V trimmed by 5 bases and J by 9 bases, 14 bases remained unmatched. The CDR3 totals 16 residues. The table came from immunoSEQ multiplex PCR; TCRdb's copy has only in-frame clones and leaves some out. The sample gives over 2 million clones, 85% to 95% of which show up once; 0.1% to 0.15% is in the top ten. Sample: naive CD4+ T cells sorted from blood. The subset here: CD45RA+ positively selected. The gene calls are TRBV7-2 and TRBJ2-3; 10 nucleotides agree with TRBD2. The clonotype comes from a man younger than 30 in good health. The CDR3 is CASSDPSGGAIWTQYF. The CDR3 nucleotides are TGTGCCAGCAGCGACCCTAGCGGGGGTGCGATCTGGACGCAGTATTTT.